These T cell receptor beta chains were read from a single sample in a study of T cells in Graves' hyperthyroidism and ophthalmopathy. A single record per CDR3 protein comes from TCRdb applying MiXCR to the multiplex PCR reads. The repertoire holds about 570,000 distinct CDR3 sequences, around 13% seen once, with 14% in the top ten. The sequencing input was blood. The receptor set was obtained from a woman aged 40 to 50 with Graves' hyperthyroidism. CDR3s include the opening cysteine and the closing phenylalanine or tryptophan. The D gene is left open where the match is weak. A clone size is listed for some rows: how often the clone was seen (once, few, many), or a class if it is expanded.

d_gene: -
j_gene: TRBJ1-5
v_gene: TRBV28
abundance: many
CDR3aa: CASSLSPDGNQPQHF
CDR3nt: TGTGCCAGCAGTTTAAGCCCTGACGGCAATCAGCCCCAGCATTTT

d_gene: TRBD2
j_gene: TRBJ2-5
v_gene: TRBV28
abundance: -
CDR3aa: CASSGGLAEIQETQYF
CDR3nt: TGTGCCAGCAGTGGGGGACTAGCGGAAATCCAAGAGACCCAGTACTTC

d_gene: -
j_gene: TRBJ2-1
v_gene: TRBV11-2
abundance: -
CDR3aa: CASSFRGALEQFF
CDR3nt: TGTGCCAGCAGCTTTAGAGGGGCATTAGAGCAGTTCTTC

d_gene: TRBD1
j_gene: TRBJ1-2
v_gene: TRBV6-1
abundance: many
CDR3aa: CASSEQDRFYGYTF
CDR3nt: TGTGCCAGCAGTGAACAGGACAGGTTCTACGGCTACACCTTC

d_gene: TRBD2
j_gene: TRBJ2-7
v_gene: TRBV7-2
abundance: many
CDR3aa: CASSAMLAGATYEQYF
CDR3nt: TGTGCCAGCAGCGCGATGCTAGCGGGGGCAACCTACGAGCAGTACTTC

d_gene: -
j_gene: TRBJ1-5
v_gene: TRBV6-1
abundance: few
CDR3aa: CASSEAYQPQHF
CDR3nt: TGTGCCAGCAGTGAAGCGTATCAGCCCCAGCATTTT

d_gene: -
j_gene: TRBJ2-6
v_gene: TRBV12-3/TRBV12-4
abundance: -
CDR3aa: CASAGSGANVLTF
CDR3nt: TGTGCCAGCGCAGGGTCTGGGGCCAACGTCCTGACTTTC

d_gene: -
j_gene: TRBJ2-2
v_gene: TRBV30
abundance: many
CDR3aa: CAWSAGSGNTGELFF
CDR3nt: TGTGCCTGGAGTGCGGGGTCCGGGAACACCGGGGAGCTGTTTTTT

d_gene: TRBD1
j_gene: TRBJ1-2
v_gene: TRBV5-1
abundance: few
CDR3aa: CASSAGQNGYTF
CDR3nt: TGCGCCAGCAGCGCGGGACAGAATGGCTACACCTTC

d_gene: TRBD2
j_gene: TRBJ2-1
v_gene: TRBV20-1
abundance: -
CDR3aa: CSASGTSGLNEQFF
CDR3nt: TGCAGTGCCAGCGGGACTAGCGGTTTAAATGAGCAGTTCTTC

d_gene: -
j_gene: TRBJ2-2
v_gene: TRBV6-1
abundance: -
CDR3aa: CASTESWGGNTGELFF
CDR3nt: TGTGCCAGCACCGAATCCTGGGGAGGTAACACCGGGGAGCTGTTTTTT

d_gene: -
j_gene: TRBJ2-1
v_gene: TRBV5-1
abundance: many
CDR3aa: CASSPDLSSYNEQFF
CDR3nt: TGCGCCAGCAGCCCGGACCTTAGCTCCTACAATGAGCAGTTCTTC

d_gene: -
j_gene: TRBJ2-7
v_gene: TRBV30
abundance: few
CDR3aa: CAWRPGRKSSEQYF
CDR3nt: TGTGCCTGGAGACCGGGACGGAAAAGTAGCGAGCAGTACTTC

d_gene: TRBD2
j_gene: TRBJ2-3
v_gene: TRBV2
abundance: many
CDR3aa: CASTEAGATLSGTDTQYF
CDR3nt: TGTGCCAGCACCGAAGCGGGAGCGACTCTCTCGGGCACAGATACGCAGTATTTT

d_gene: TRBD2
j_gene: TRBJ2-5
v_gene: TRBV6-5
abundance: many
CDR3aa: CASSYGTSGEQETQYF
CDR3nt: TGTGCCAGCAGTTACGGGACTAGCGGGGAACAAGAGACCCAGTACTTC

d_gene: TRBD2
j_gene: TRBJ2-5
v_gene: TRBV10-3
abundance: -
CDR3aa: CAISDGLAGSQETQYF
CDR3nt: TGTGCCATCAGTGATGGGCTAGCGGGCTCCCAAGAGACCCAGTACTTC

d_gene: TRBD1
j_gene: TRBJ2-3
v_gene: TRBV6-1
abundance: few
CDR3aa: CASSEYPTGFGDTQYF
CDR3nt: TGTGCCAGCAGTGAATACCCGACAGGGTTTGGAGATACGCAGTATTTT

d_gene: -
j_gene: TRBJ1-2
v_gene: TRBV19
abundance: -
CDR3aa: CASSIGGSAQDYGYTF
CDR3nt: TGTGCCAGTAGTATAGGAGGAAGCGCACAGGATTATGGCTACACCTTC

d_gene: TRBD1
j_gene: TRBJ2-3
v_gene: TRBV7-3
abundance: many
CDR3aa: CASSRQGSTDTQYF
CDR3nt: TGTGCCAGCAGCAGACAGGGGAGCACAGATACGCAGTATTTT

d_gene: -
j_gene: TRBJ2-1
v_gene: TRBV11-2
abundance: many
CDR3aa: CASSHGTRNEQFF
CDR3nt: TGTGCCAGCAGCCACGGGACGAGGAATGAGCAGTTCTTC

d_gene: TRBD1
j_gene: TRBJ1-1
v_gene: TRBV5-5
abundance: many
CDR3aa: CASRRGQGALATEAFF
CDR3nt: TGTGCCAGCAGGAGAGGACAGGGGGCTCTAGCCACTGAAGCTTTCTTT

d_gene: -
j_gene: TRBJ1-5
v_gene: TRBV28
abundance: many
CDR3aa: CASSTPGGNQPQHF
CDR3nt: TGTGCCAGCAGTACGCCGGGCGGCAATCAGCCCCAGCATTTT

d_gene: -
j_gene: TRBJ2-7
v_gene: TRBV7-9
abundance: -
CDR3aa: CASSLGVTEQYF
CDR3nt: TGTGCCAGCAGCTTAGGGGTTACCGAGCAGTACTTC

d_gene: TRBD1
j_gene: TRBJ2-7
v_gene: TRBV24-1
abundance: -
CDR3aa: CATSDSRTGKIYEQYF
CDR3nt: TGTGCCACCAGTGACTCCCGGACAGGGAAGATCTACGAGCAGTACTTC

d_gene: -
j_gene: TRBJ2-1
v_gene: TRBV7-3
abundance: many
CDR3aa: CASSLNRVSSYNEQFF
CDR3nt: TGTGCCAGCAGCTTAAATCGCGTGAGCTCCTACAATGAGCAGTTCTTC

d_gene: TRBD1
j_gene: TRBJ1-4
v_gene: TRBV5-1
abundance: many
CDR3aa: CASRFGTGNEKLFF
CDR3nt: TGCGCCAGCAGATTCGGGACAGGGAATGAAAAACTGTTTTTT

d_gene: TRBD2
j_gene: TRBJ2-7
v_gene: TRBV5-1
abundance: many
CDR3aa: CASSYHSGRAYEQYF
CDR3nt: TGCGCCAGCAGCTACCATAGCGGGAGGGCCTACGAGCAGTACTTC

d_gene: -
j_gene: TRBJ2-7
v_gene: TRBV19
abundance: -
CDR3aa: CASSLAGEHEQYF
CDR3nt: TGTGCCAGTTCCCTGGCAGGGGAGCACGAGCAGTACTTC

d_gene: -
j_gene: TRBJ2-1
v_gene: TRBV5-5
abundance: few
CDR3aa: CASSLAGSTRNEQFF
CDR3nt: TGTGCCAGCAGCTTGGCCGGAAGTACCCGTAATGAGCAGTTCTTC